The 21 T cell receptor beta chains presented below share a single source sample, sequenced in a study of cytomegalovirus exposure and HLA in healthy donors. Profiling relied on immunoSEQ multiplex PCR, and the TCRdb table lists in-frame clones only, not all of them. The table lists approximately 120,000 clones, roughly nine tenths of them singletons. Specimen: PBMCs. The source of these receptors is a woman under 30 in good health and CMV-seronegative.

This clone was seen only a few times. The junction shows a germline mismatch at one end, possibly a read error. V and J are TRBV6-4 and TRBJ1-1; no definite D call. This CDR3 contains 11 residues. From germline, CDR1 is MRHNA and CDR2 SNTAGT. The CDR3 sequence is CASGDTREAFF. Here the CDR3 DNA reads TGTGCCAGCGGTGATACTCGTGAAGCTTTCTTT.

The chain carries TRBV6-1 and TRBJ1-2, with D tentatively TRBD1 (5 bases). The CDR3 covers 14 residues. The germline gives CDR1 MNHNS, CDR2 SASEGT. V was clipped by 4 bases and J by 4 bases, with 13 bases between them. CDR3 in amino acids: CASSAGWGGYGYTF. CDR3 nucleotide sequence: TGTGCCAGCAGTGCTGGATGGGGGGGCTATGGCTACACCTTC.

The V and J genes are TRBV6-5 and TRBJ1-5, with no clear D. The CDR3 is made up of 15 amino acids. In germline, CDR1 is MNHEY, CDR2 SVGAGI. Between the trimmed V and J ends, which lost 6 bases and 4 bases, there was a span of 16 bases. CDR3 residues: CASSSDGLENQPQHF. The CDR3 nucleotides are TGTGCCAGCAGCAGCGACGGCCTCGAAAATCAGCCCCAGCATTTT.

The genes are TRBV6-6 and TRBJ2-6; TRBD2 is a possible D gene (5 bases). The CDR3 has 15 amino acids. Trimming cost V 4 bases and J 10 bases, with 17 bases left between them. Looked up from germline, CDR1 is MNHNY and CDR2 is SVGAGI (reference sequence). Written as DNA, the CDR3 is TGTGCCAGCAGTTTGGATATACTAGAGGTGAACGTCCTGACTTTC. Translated: CASSLDILEVNVLTF.

The rearrangement uses TRBV19 and TRBJ2-5; 7 nucleotides match TRBD1. The CDR3 loop spans 15 amino acids. The germline CDR1 and CDR2 sequences are LNHDA and SQIVND (reference sequence). With 5 bases clipped from V and 1 base from J, the junction kept 7 bases outside the gene matches. CDR3 region: CASSGTRTGQETQYF. The CDR3 bases are TGTGCCAGTAGTGGAACAAGGACAGGCCAAGAGACCCAGTACTTC. The full variable domain, rest sourced from reference TRBV19 and TRBJ2-5, is DGGITQSPKYLFRKEGQNVTLSCEQNLNHDAMYWYRQDPGQGLRLIYYSQIVNDFQKGDIAEGYSVSREKKESFPLTVTSAQKNPTAFYLCASSGTRTGQETQYFGPGTRLLVL.

This clone was observed once. This sequence joins TRBV7-9 and TRBJ2-7; the D gene is possibly TRBD2 (6 bases). This CDR3 spans 14 amino acids. Trimming shortened V by 5 bases and J by 2 bases, and 13 bases separated the two germline ends. Germline assignment: CDR1 SEHNR and CDR2 FQNEAQ (reference sequence). CDR3: CASSAGRVPYEQYF. CDR3 in DNA: TGTGCCAGCAGCGCGGGACGGGTCCCCTACGAGCAGTACTTC.

The chain couples TRBV9 to TRBJ2-5, with 9 bases that match TRBD2. V was clipped by 0 bases and J by 4 bases; unmatched bases: 16. The germline gives CDR1 SGDLS, CDR2 YYNGEE. This CDR3 contains 19 residues. CDR3 sequence (DNA): TGTGCCAGCAGCGTAGAGGGTAGCGGGAGTCCCTATGGGGGAGAGACCCAGTACTTC. Translation: CASSVEGSGSPYGGETQYF.

This sequence joins TRBV6-5 and TRBJ2-7; 13 bases align to TRBD2. V lost 2 bases, J lost 5 bases, and 3 bases stayed unmatched. The CDR3 loop spans 15 amino acids. The germline V gene encodes CDR1 MNHEY and CDR2 SVGAGI. CDR3: CASSYGLAGVDEQYF. The CDR3, as DNA: TGTGCCAGCAGTTACGGACTAGCGGGAGTAGACGAGCAGTACTTC.

The chain recombines TRBV25-1 with TRBJ1-5; tentative D call: TRBD1 (5 bases). V was trimmed by 5 bases and J by 2 bases, leaving 10 bases between them. Looked up from germline, CDR1 is MGHDK and CDR2 is SYGVNS. This CDR3 has 14 amino acids. The CDR3 loop reads CASSLKGGNQPQHF. The CDR3 bases are TGTGCCAGCAGTTTGAAAGGGGGCAATCAGCCCCAGCATTTT.

The CDR3 DNA reads TGTGCCAGCAGCGTAGAGGACACCTATACGCAGTATTTT. It yields the protein CASSVEDTYTQYF. The chain recombines TRBV9 with TRBJ2-3, with a tentative D call TRBD1 (5 bases). From germline, CDR1 is SGDLS and CDR2 YYNGEE. This CDR3 has 13 amino acids. The germline V and J ends were trimmed by 0 bases and 7 bases, with 9 bases remaining between them.

This chain connects TRBV6-5 to TRBJ2-7; 7 bases fit TRBD2. The junction had 2 bases not matched to a gene; V was cut back by 0 bases and J by 3 bases. This CDR3 contains 14 residues. Germline V gene sequence: CDR1 MNHEY, CDR2 SVGAGI. The CDR3 nucleotides read TGTGCCAGCAGTTACTCGAGGGAGGGCTACGAGCAGTACGTC. Its protein product is CASSYSREGYEQYV.

The chain uses TRBV12-5 and TRBJ1-1, with D possibly TRBD1 on 6 matching bases. CDR1 is LGHNT and CDR2 is FRNRAP in the germline V gene. V lost 4 bases and J 8 bases, leaving 14 bases between the germline ends. CDR3 length: 13 amino acids. CDR3 DNA: TGTGCTAGTGGTTCTGGGGGCGCCGGGGAAGCTTTCTTT. The encoded protein is CASGSGGAGEAFF. Using reference TRBV12-5 and TRBJ1-1 for the parts outside the CDR3, the full variable domain is DARVTQTPRHKVTEMGQEVTMRCQPILGHNTVFWYRQTMMQGLELLAYFRNRAPLDDSGMPKDRFSAEMPDATLATLKIQPSEPRDSAVYFCASGSGGAGEAFFGQGTRLTVV.

The table lists this clone with a count of one. This chain uses TRBV28 with TRBJ1-4, with TRBD1 as a possible D gene (6 bases). Germline assignment: CDR1 MDHEN and CDR2 SYDVKM. The length of the CDR3 is 17 residues. Trimming took 6 bases from V and 4 from J, leaving 21 bases between them. CDR3 DNA sequence: TGTGCCAGCAGCTATGGTGTGTCGGGACATAATAATGAAAAACTGTTTTTT. It is translated as CASSYGVSGHNNEKLFF.

The chain employs TRBV6-5 and TRBJ2-5, with D perhaps TRBD2 (5 bases). Trimming stripped 6 bases from V and 1 base from J, with 12 bases between. The germline gives CDR1 MNHEY, CDR2 SVGAGI. This CDR3 contains 14 residues. Here the CDR3 DNA reads TGTGCCAGCAGGGGAGAATTCAGCCAAGAGACCCAGTACTTC. Translated: CASRGEFSQETQYF.

This sequence joins TRBV11-2 and TRBJ2-3; D possibly corresponds to TRBD1 (5 bases). The CDR3 is 16 residues long. Germline loops: CDR1 SGHAT, CDR2 FQNNGV. V gave up 0 bases and J gave up 4 bases, with 14 bases separating them. The CDR3 nucleotides read TGTGCCAGCAGCTTAGATCTAGTCAGGGAACCAGATACGCAGTATTTT. Encoded protein: CASSLDLVREPDTQYF.

The chain couples TRBV6-5 to TRBJ2-3, with 9 bases lining up with TRBD2. With 3 bases clipped from V and 3 bases from J, the junction kept 7 bases outside the gene matches. Germline V lookup: CDR1 MNHEY, CDR2 SVGAGI. There are 16 residues in the CDR3. CDR3 bases: TGTGCCAGCAGTTATTACGGGACTAGCATGACAGATACGCAGTATTTT. This sequence encodes CASSYYGTSMTDTQYF.

The CDR3 sequence is CASSQEFAGTLYEQYF. The CDR3 bases are TGCGCCAGCAGCCAAGAATTTGCCGGGACTCTCTACGAGCAGTACTTC. The chain uses TRBV4-3 and TRBJ2-7; tentatively, D is TRBD2 (6 bases). The V end lost 0 bases, the J end lost 3 bases, and 15 bases lay between the germline ends. Germline CDR1 reads LGHNA; CDR2 reads YSLEER. The CDR3 sequence is 16 residues long.

This chain links TRBV9 with TRBJ1-3; D unclear. The V end was cut by 1 base, the J end by 0 bases, with 8 bases between. Germline V gene sequence: CDR1 SGDLS, CDR2 YYNGEE. There are 15 residues in the CDR3. The CDR3 DNA reads as TGTGCCAGCAGCGTACTGGGCCTCTCTGGAAACACCATATATTTT. It codes for CASSVLGLSGNTIYF.

This clone turned up a few times. J is TRBJ1-2 and V is TRBV19; no reliable D call. The CDR3 extends over 13 amino acids. From germline, CDR1 is LNHDA and CDR2 SQIVND (reference sequence). V was shortened by 4 bases and J by 3 bases, with 9 bases between the two germline ends. Here the CDR3 reads CASSTYGDYGYTF. The CDR3 DNA reads as TGTGCCAGTAGTACCTACGGAGACTATGGCTACACCTTC.

The chain has TRBV27 and TRBJ2-7; 8 nucleotides align to TRBD2. This CDR3 is built from 15 residues. CDR1 MNHEY and CDR2 SMNVEV come from the germline V gene (reference sequence). V dropped 5 bases and J dropped 2; count of bases not matched to a gene: 8. The CDR3 DNA reads as TGTGCCAGCAGTCCCCCAGCGGGAGTCCCCTACGAGCAGTACTTC. Translating it yields CASSPPAGVPYEQYF.

The table lists this clone with a count of one. This sequence joins TRBV6-4 and TRBJ1-1, with a weak D call TRBD1 (6 bases). This CDR3 spans 13 amino acids. Germline lookup yields CDR1 MRHNA and CDR2 SNTAGT. V was cut by 8 bases and J by 4 bases, with 14 bases left in between. The CDR3 nucleotides read TGTGCCAGCCGGCTTGGGGGCGCCACTGAAGCTTTCTTT. It is translated as CASRLGGATEAFF.